Below, one TCR beta chain is given with its context. This clonotype was seen only a few times. Its antigen target is currently unknown. No per-base quality is available; no much larger clone lies one base away. These data are taken from a study of blood T cells in healthy people across ages (dated by TCRdb to about 2015). Concerning the study at large: Template switching captured roughly one uniquely barcoded TCR beta cDNA molecule per two T cells in model experiments. Four age groups were formed from the donors: young (average 16 years), middle-aged (roughly 38), aged (around 68) and long-lived (about 80). For two donors (one aged 18 to 29 and one aged 80 or older), the study analyzed two additional independent replicas of 1 million unique cDNA reads from the same blood draw. To track age-related changes in TCR beta repertoire diversity, the study relied on deep sequencing normalized with unique cDNA molecular identifiers. Donors of different ages were randomly distributed across sequencing lanes to avoid experimental bias. The paper's findings and limits, for the study overall: There was a strong correlation between observed TCR beta diversity and the percentage of naive T cells measured by flow cytometry. Estimates of total diversity from one million sequenced T cells were regarded as lower bounds and underestimates. Compared with the aged group, more naive CD4+ T cells, fewer expanded clones and increased TCR diversity were shown by the long-lived group, suggesting age selection. Because the CMV infection status of the donors was unknown, age-related changes in expanded clonotypes may potentially have been confounded. As age increased, observed TCR beta diversity per million T cells dropped in a roughly linear way, and a significant reduction was already evident by age 40. Conclusive comparison of naive and antigen-experienced compartments was prevented by the profiling of bulk unsorted PBMCs.

Deletion took 3 bases off V and 7 bases off J, with a span of 4 bases between the germline ends. Per the germline V gene (reference sequence), LGHDT is the CDR1 and YNNKEL is the CDR2. From the cysteine through the phenylalanine, the CDR3 covers 12 amino acids. Here the CDR3 DNA is all that survives: 36 bases in frame from base 1. Systemically healthy Caucasian individuals from Russia, over 30 in total and aged about 6 to 100 years, were included as donors. Ten milliliters of peripheral blood were collected from each donor into EDTA-treated Vacutainer tubes. Ficoll-Paque density-gradient centrifugation was used to isolate PBMCs, with at least 7 million per sample. Total RNA was extracted from PBMCs with Trizol reagent, with at least 6 micrograms obtained per sample. For every donor, flow cytometry on a PBMC aliquot measured the percentage of naive CD45RAhigh/CD27high T cells. The receptor library was made with 5' RACE. A second roughly 6 to 12 cycle PCR used a sample-barcoded 5' primer and a J-beta primer mix. A template-switch 5' adaptor carrying 12 random nucleotides introduced a unique molecular identifier onto each TCR beta cDNA molecule. Each sample yielded at least 3 million CDR3-containing paired-end reads. First-strand cDNA synthesis was performed from all RNA using the Mint cDNA synthesis kit, with priming by a TRBC-specific oligonucleotide. All cDNA was treated with uracil-DNA glycosylase and then went through a first 18-cycle PCR with the universal primers M1SS and BC2_uni_R. In the paper's pipeline: For normalization, 1 million high-quality reads, each with a distinct molecular identifier, were randomly selected from each sample. Instead of being binned into consensus sequences, reads that shared molecular identifiers were thrown out. MiTCR, set to a Q25 quality threshold and the strictest error-elimination algorithm, was used for CDR3 identification, clonotype clustering and error correction. A nonparametric unseen species model with Euler transformation was used to estimate a lower bound on total TCR beta diversity. TCRdb reran the public reads through fastp at Q25 and MiXCR, keeping productive beta chains. Records with the same CDR3 protein are collapsed into one entry carrying the most frequent genes and DNA. TCRdb, rather than the study authors, made the V and J calls. This sample has roughly 1.9 million distinct CDR3 sequences in its table, and about 39% of those were observed once. 23% of the sample is taken by the ten largest.

The sample comprised blood. The chain joins TRBV3-1 to TRBJ1-6; the D gene lacks a confident call. This sequence originates from a human donor in good health. The bases are TGTGCCAGCAGCCAGACCAATTCACCCCTCCACTTT. This is translated as CASSQTNSPLHF.